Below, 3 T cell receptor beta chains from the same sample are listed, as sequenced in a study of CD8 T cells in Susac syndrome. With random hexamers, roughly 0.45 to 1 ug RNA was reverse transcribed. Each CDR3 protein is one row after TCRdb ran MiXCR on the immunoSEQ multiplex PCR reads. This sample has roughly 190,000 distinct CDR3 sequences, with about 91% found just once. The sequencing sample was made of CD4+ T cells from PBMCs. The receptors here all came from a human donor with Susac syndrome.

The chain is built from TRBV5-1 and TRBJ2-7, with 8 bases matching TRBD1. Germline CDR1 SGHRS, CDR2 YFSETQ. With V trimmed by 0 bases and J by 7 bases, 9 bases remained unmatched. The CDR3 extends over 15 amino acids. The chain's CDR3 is CASSLGRTGTGEQYF. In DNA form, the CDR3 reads TGCGCCAGCAGCTTGGGAAGGACAGGGACGGGGGAGCAGTACTTC.

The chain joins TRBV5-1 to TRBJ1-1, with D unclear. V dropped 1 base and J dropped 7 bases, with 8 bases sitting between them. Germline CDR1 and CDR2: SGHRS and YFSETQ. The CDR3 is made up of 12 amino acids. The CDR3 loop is CASSLKTSEAFF. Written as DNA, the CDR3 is TGCGCCAGCAGCTTGAAGACGAGTGAAGCTTTCTTT.

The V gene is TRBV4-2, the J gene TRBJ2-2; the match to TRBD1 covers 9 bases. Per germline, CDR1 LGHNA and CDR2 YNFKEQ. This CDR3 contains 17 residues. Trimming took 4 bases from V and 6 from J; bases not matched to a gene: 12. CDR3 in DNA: TGTGCCAGCAGCCTACCTCCGGGACAGGGAGAGGCCGGGGAGCTGTTTTTT. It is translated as CASSLPPGQGEAGELFF.